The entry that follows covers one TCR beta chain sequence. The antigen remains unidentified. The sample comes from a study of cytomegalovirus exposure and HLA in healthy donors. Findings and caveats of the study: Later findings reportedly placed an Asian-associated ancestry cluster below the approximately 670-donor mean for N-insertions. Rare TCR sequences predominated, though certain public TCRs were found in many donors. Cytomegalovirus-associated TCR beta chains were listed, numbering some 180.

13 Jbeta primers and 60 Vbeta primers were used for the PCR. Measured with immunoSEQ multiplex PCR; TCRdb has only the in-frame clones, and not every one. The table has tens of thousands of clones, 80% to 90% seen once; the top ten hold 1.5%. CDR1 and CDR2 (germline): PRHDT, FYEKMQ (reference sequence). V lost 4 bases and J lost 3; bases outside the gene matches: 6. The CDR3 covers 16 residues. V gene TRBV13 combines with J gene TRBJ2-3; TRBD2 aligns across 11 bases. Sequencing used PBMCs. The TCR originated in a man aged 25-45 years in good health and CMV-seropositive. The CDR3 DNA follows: TGTGCCAGCAGCTATTCTAGCGGGGGGACGACAGATACGCAGTATTTT. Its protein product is CASSYSSGGTTDTQYF.